Presented here are 14 T cell receptor beta chains from one specimen sequenced in a study of follicular helper T cells after annual influenza vaccination. Sequencing was performed with immunoSEQ multiplex PCR; in TCRdb, only in-frame clones are kept and a portion is missing. This sample has roughly 5,000 clones, with 82% found just once. Noted time point: 2015-2016 season, pre-vaccination. The source material was CXCR5+ CD38- circulating T follicular helper cells from blood, sampled on the day of influenza vaccination. As for subset: circulating Tfh, non-naive CD4+CXCR5+PD-1+ (ICOS+CD38+ or ICOS-CD38-). These receptors were collected from an adult who received the influenza vaccine.

The chain uses TRBV7-8 and TRBJ1-1, with TRBD1 matching over 8 bases. The CDR3 is 16 amino acids. Losses at the gene ends were 5 bases for V and 1 base for J; bases not matched to a gene: 9. Looked up from germline, CDR1 is SGHVS and CDR2 is FQNEAQ. DNA of the CDR3: TGTGCCAGCAGCCCTAGACAGGGGACTCAGAACACTGAAGCTTTCTTT. It encodes CASSPRQGTQNTEAFF. Full variable domain (missing parts from reference TRBV7-8 and TRBJ1-1): GAGVSQSPRYKVAKRGQDVALRCDPISGHVSLFWYQQALGQGPEFLTYFQNEAQLDKSGLPSDRFFAERPEGSVSTLKIQRTQQEDSAVYLCASSPRQGTQNTEAFFGQGTRLTVV.

This clone was detected only once. The chain carries TRBV9 and TRBJ1-4; D call uncertain. The CDR3 is 14 amino acids. The V gene's germline CDR1 is SGDLS and CDR2 YYNGEE. V lost 1 base, J lost 5 bases, and 9 bases lay in between. The CDR3 DNA reads as TGTGCCAGCAGCGTATCCTCCGGCAATGAAAAACTGTTTTTT. Encoded protein: CASSVSSGNEKLFF.

This rearrangement joins TRBV7-3 to TRBJ2-2, with D hard to call. The CDR3 has 14 residues. V was cut by 4 bases and J by 2 bases, with 8 bases left in between. The germline gives CDR1 SGHTA, CDR2 FQGTGA. The CDR3 DNA follows: TGTGCCAGCAGCTCGAACAGCAACACCGGGGAGCTGTTTTTT. Protein: CASSSNSNTGELFF. Drawing the rest from reference TRBV7-3 and TRBJ2-2, the complete variable domain is GAGVSQTPSNKVTEKGKYVELRCDPISGHTALYWYRQSLGQGPEFLIYFQGTGAADDSGLPNDRFFAVRPEGSVSTLKIQRTERGDSAVYLCASSSNSNTGELFFGEGSRLTVL.

The sample holds one count of this clone. The rearrangement uses TRBV11-3 and TRBJ2-4; D possibly corresponds to TRBD2 (7 bases). Trimming removed 1 base from V and 1 base from J, with 23 bases in between. This CDR3 spans 20 amino acids. CDR1 and CDR2 from the germline V gene are SGHNT and YENEEA. The CDR3 loop is CASSLGRGGLLIGAKNIQYF. CDR3 in DNA: TGTGCCAGCAGCTTAGGGAGAGGGGGACTACTTATCGGGGCCAAAAACATTCAGTACTTC.

The chain couples TRBV5-6 to TRBJ2-3; TRBD1 aligns across 7 bases. This CDR3 spans 12 amino acids. From germline, CDR1 is SGHDT and CDR2 YYEEEE. V dropped 5 bases and J dropped 11; count of bases not matched to a gene: 8. CDR3 sequence: CASRYGTAKQYF. Here the CDR3 DNA reads TGTGCCAGCAGGTATGGGACAGCTAAGCAGTATTTT.

The DNA of the CDR3 is TGCGCCAGCAGCTCCCCCGGACAGGGCTACACCTTC. Protein product: CASSSPGQGYTF. V is TRBV5-1 and J is TRBJ1-2; maybe TRBD1 (6 bases). Trimming pared 3 bases from V and 8 bases from J, leaving 11 bases between. Per germline, CDR1 SGHRS and CDR2 YFSETQ. The CDR3 covers 12 residues.

The rearrangement links TRBV6-5 to TRBJ2-3; D is ambiguous. V was pared by 5 bases and J by 6 bases, with 6 bases between. The CDR3 has 11 amino acids. Germline V gene sequence: CDR1 MNHEY, CDR2 SVGAGI. The CDR3 sequence: CASSGWDTQYF. The CDR3 bases are TGTGCCAGCAGTGGGTGGGATACGCAGTATTTT.

V and J are TRBV2 and TRBJ2-7; TRBD2 agrees at 9 bases. Trimming removed 5 bases from V and 3 bases from J; junction bases left unmatched: 14. CDR1 SNHLY and CDR2 FYNNEI come from the germline V gene. The CDR3 loop spans 17 amino acids. CDR3 DNA: TGTGCCAGCAGTCCCCATGGCGGGGGGGCCCAGGTCTACGAGCAGTACTTC. It is translated as CASSPHGGGAQVYEQYF.

CDR3 bases: TGTGCCAGCAGTCCTCAGGGGGGTTGGACTGAAGCTTTCTTT. Protein sequence: CASSPQGGWTEAFF. The rearrangement links TRBV6-5 to TRBJ1-1; TRBD1 aligns across 7 bases. After removal of 5 bases from V and 5 bases from J, the junction contained 8 bases not matched to a gene. The germline CDR1 and CDR2 sequences are MNHEY and SVGAGI. The CDR3 contains 14 residues.

The chain links TRBV9 to TRBJ1-2; D might be TRBD1 (6 bases). The CDR3 is made up of 12 amino acids. Looked up from germline, CDR1 is SGDLS and CDR2 is YYNGEE. Between the trimmed V and J ends, which lost 3 bases and 8 bases, there was a span of 11 bases. CDR3 region: CASSEIQGGYTF. The DNA of the CDR3 is TGTGCCAGCAGCGAAATACAGGGCGGCTACACCTTC.

The CDR3 sequence is CASSPGGEANYGYTF. For the CDR3, the DNA is TGTGCCAGCAGCCCCGGCGGGGAGGCTAACTATGGCTACACCTTC. The chain carries TRBV6-5 and TRBJ1-2; D is undetermined. Looked up from germline, CDR1 is MNHEY and CDR2 is SVGAGI. This CDR3 region has 15 residues. Trimming left V 6 bases short and J 0 bases short, with 14 bases between.

The genes are TRBV18 and TRBJ2-5, with TRBD1 as a possible D gene (6 bases). V was pared by 2 bases and J by 5 bases, with 9 bases between. Germline V CDR1 and CDR2: KGHSH, LQKENI. This CDR3 is built from 13 residues. The CDR3 is CASSPARGETQYF. CDR3 coding DNA: TGTGCCAGCTCACCAGCCAGGGGTGAGACCCAGTACTTC. The variable domain in full, with the rest retrieved from reference TRBV18 and TRBJ2-5, is NAGVMQNPRHLVRRRGQEARLRCSPMKGHSHVYWYRQLPEEGLKFMVYLQKENIIDESGMPKERFSAEFPKEGPSILRIQQVVRGDSAAYFCASSPARGETQYFGPGTRLLVL.

The V call is TRBV6-5, the J call TRBJ1-2; no reliable D call. In germline, CDR1 is MNHEY, CDR2 SVGAGI. This CDR3 region has 13 residues. Trimming cost V 5 bases and J 5 bases, with 12 bases left between them. Here the CDR3 DNA reads TGTGCCAGCAGTATAACAGTTGCTTATGGCTACACCTTC. It specifies CASSITVAYGYTF.

The J gene is TRBJ1-6, the V gene TRBV9; unclear D gene. Germline assignment: CDR1 SGDLS and CDR2 YYNGEE. The germline V and J ends were trimmed by 0 bases and 5 bases, with 3 bases remaining between them. This CDR3 spans 13 amino acids. The CDR3 region is CASSVGNNSPLHF. The CDR3 nucleotides are TGTGCCAGCAGCGTAGGGAATAATTCACCCCTCCACTTT.